Listed here are 15 T cell receptor beta chains from one sample, sequenced in a study of cytomegalovirus exposure and HLA in healthy donors. Vbeta (60) and Jbeta (13) primers were used in the PCR. Profiled with immunoSEQ multiplex PCR; TCRdb holds only in-frame clones, not every one. The sample shows some 130,000 clones, 80% of them seen only once. The source material was PBMCs. The receptors derive from a middle-aged woman in good health and CMV-seronegative.

The genes are TRBV5-1 and TRBJ2-2; 8 bases match TRBD1. The CDR3 is made up of 17 amino acids. J was trimmed by 1 base and V by 3 bases; bases with no gene match: 8. From germline, CDR1 is SGHRS and CDR2 YFSETQ. The CDR3 loop reads CASSSDPGQGNTGELFF. CDR3 nucleotide sequence: TGCGCCAGCAGCTCCGACCCCGGACAGGGGAACACCGGGGAGCTGTTTTTT.

On this clone itself: A junction end diverges from the germline sequence, so it may reflect a read error. The chain recombines TRBV10-3 with TRBJ2-7; a weak D match, TRBD2 (6 bases). Germline V lookup: CDR1 ENHRY, CDR2 SYGVKD. The CDR3 spans 13 residues. This CDR3 is CAIRGDTGTSGDF. As DNA, the CDR3 is TGTGCCATCAGGGGGGATACCGGGACGTCGGGAGACTTC.

The chain is built from TRBV28 and TRBJ2-3, with 9 bases matching TRBD2. Germline V CDR1 and CDR2: MDHEN, SYDVKM. The CDR3 extends over 15 amino acids. The ends lost 5 bases at V and 3 bases at J; junction bases unmatched: 6. The CDR3 DNA reads as TGTGCCAGCAGTCTTAGCGGGAGTTGGACAGATACGCAGTATTTT. Residues: CASSLSGSWTDTQYF.

This chain's CDR3 is CASSFRSGSKKGEQFF. The CDR3 DNA is TGTGCCAGCAGCTTCCGTAGCGGGAGTAAGAAAGGTGAGCAGTTCTTC. This sequence joins TRBV5-6 and TRBJ2-1; 9 bases align to TRBD2. CDR1 is SGHDT and CDR2 is YYEEEE in the germline V gene. V lost 2 bases to trimming and J lost 9 bases; unmatched junction nucleotides: 12. This CDR3 is 16 amino acids long. Using reference TRBV5-6 and TRBJ2-1 for the parts outside the CDR3, the full variable domain is DAGVTQSPTHLIKTRGQQVTLRCSPKSGHDTVSWYQQALGQGPQFIFQYYEEEERQRGNFPDRFSGHQFPNYSSELNVNALLLGDSALYLCASSFRSGSKKGEQFFGPGTRLTVL.

V and J are TRBV2 and TRBJ1-2, with 9 bases fitting TRBD1. Germline V lookup: CDR1 SNHLY, CDR2 FYNNEI. The V and J ends lost 6 bases and 8 bases, in that order; junction bases with no gene match: 10. This CDR3 spans 14 amino acids. The CDR3 DNA follows: TGTGCCAGCAGAAAAGAGAAAGACAGGGGGGGCTACACCTTC. It translates to CASRKEKDRGGYTF.

This chain joins TRBV27 and TRBJ1-1, with TRBD1 matching 7 bases. Looked up from germline, CDR1 is MNHEY and CDR2 is SMNVEV (reference sequence). Losses at the gene ends were 7 bases for V and 8 bases for J; bases not matched to a gene: 4. The CDR3 runs to 11 residues. Here the CDR3 reads CASTQGGEAFF. The CDR3 DNA sequence: TGTGCCAGCACCCAGGGGGGCGAAGCTTTCTTT.

The chain joins TRBV5-1 to TRBJ2-3; 7 positions match TRBD2. Germline assignment: CDR1 SGHRS and CDR2 YFSETQ. This CDR3 is 16 amino acids long. Trimming took 1 base from V and 1 from J; bases not matched to a gene: 6. CDR3 amino acids: CASSLLGLAGTDTQYF. CDR3 sequence (DNA): TGCGCCAGCAGCTTGTTGGGCCTAGCGGGCACAGATACGCAGTATTTT.

The genes are TRBV9 and TRBJ1-3, with D maybe TRBD1 (6 bases). Germline-derived CDR1 and CDR2 are SGDLS and YYNGEE. The CDR3 has 14 amino acids. Trimming pared 1 base from V and 2 bases from J, leaving 7 bases between. CDR3 residues: CASSVQGTGNTIYF. The CDR3 region has the DNA TGTGCCAGCAGCGTACAGGGGACTGGAAACACCATATATTTT.

The genes are TRBV18 and TRBJ1-5; D is ambiguous. V was pared by 5 bases and J by 7 bases, with 18 bases between. Germline CDR1 and CDR2: KGHSH and LQKENI. The CDR3 totals 15 residues. The CDR3 region has the DNA TGTGCCAGCTCATTAACAACGGGGTCCCTGCAGCCCCAGCATTTT. Translation: CASSLTTGSLQPQHF.

V and J are TRBV11-2 and TRBJ1-3; TRBD1 matches 9 bases. From germline, CDR1 is SGHAT and CDR2 FQNNGV. Losses at the gene ends were 5 bases for V and 7 bases for J; bases not matched to a gene: 9. The CDR3 is 15 residues long. In DNA, the CDR3 is TGTGCCAGCAGCCCTCCCGGGACAGGGAAGAACACCATATATTTT. This translates into CASSPPGTGKNTIYF.

The genes are TRBV7-9 and TRBJ1-5; a weak D match, TRBD1 (6 bases). The CDR3 contains 13 residues. Per the germline V gene, CDR1 is SEHNR and CDR2 is FQNEAQ (reference sequence). Trimming took 5 bases from V and 8 from J, leaving 13 bases between them. CDR3 region: CASSKQGMEPQHF. As DNA, the CDR3 is TGTGCCAGCAGCAAACAGGGAATGGAGCCCCAGCATTTT.

The genes are TRBV5-6 and TRBJ1-2; D might be TRBD1 (5 bases). The CDR3 loop spans 13 amino acids. V gave up 1 base and J gave up 8 bases, with 12 bases separating them. Germline assignment: CDR1 SGHDT and CDR2 YYEEEE. CDR3 bases: TGTGCCAGCAGCTTGACAGCAACAGGCGGCTACACCTTC. Translated, it gives CASSLTATGGYTF.

This chain links TRBV7-2 with TRBJ2-7; D may be TRBD1 (6 bases). The CDR3 consists of 14 residues. Germline V gene data show CDR1 as SGHTA and CDR2 as FQGNSA. V lost 5 bases to trimming and J lost 0 bases, with 11 bases between them. CDR3 sequence: CASSQDRSSYEQYF. In DNA, the CDR3 is TGTGCCAGCAGCCAAGACAGGAGCTCCTACGAGCAGTACTTC.

This clone turned up a few times. A read error may account for a junction end that differs from germline. The rearrangement joins TRBV4-1 to TRBJ1-2; no firm D call. This CDR3 spans 14 amino acids. Germline-derived CDR1 and CDR2 are MGHRA and YSYEKL. DNA for the CDR3: TGCGCCAGCAGCCAAGGTACGGGGTCCTATGGCTACCCCTTC. Protein sequence: CASSQGTGSYGYPF.

This clone occurred once. Other DNA variants within this sample encode the same CDR3. This chain uses TRBV5-6 with TRBJ1-2; 9 nucleotides match TRBD1. Trimming cost V 4 bases and J 2 bases; bases outside gene matches: 3. The CDR3 has 14 residues. CDR1 is SGHDT and CDR2 is YYEEEE in the germline V gene. The CDR3 nucleotides are TGTGCCAGCAGCCTCGGACAGGGGAACTATGGCTACACCTTC. This sequence encodes CASSLGQGNYGYTF.